This TCR beta chain is drawn from a study of identical twins (dated by TCRdb to the mid-2010s). About the full investigation: To test whether fetal clonotypes persist, this study deep-sequenced TCR alpha and beta repertoires from monozygotic twins, from unrelated adults of various ages, and from cord blood. To rule out contamination, the twin experiments were replicated at different times with different library preparation protocols.

Library preparation employed 5' RACE. These reads were obtained on an Illumina HiSeq 2000. A universal primer binding site was added through template switching, and the final cDNA carried a unique molecular identifier so that TCR cDNA molecules could be counted accurately. Specific primers in the conserved constant-segment region were used to synthesize first-strand cDNA for TCR alpha and beta chains. To control for contamination, every cDNA library was double barcoded, receiving both a SMART-Mk sample barcode and Illumina barcodes. TruSeq adapter sequences, together with Illumina sample barcodes, were added in two successive PCR steps. TCR alpha and beta cDNA libraries were sequenced on the Illumina HiSeq platform with custom primers. Per the original workflow: Raw reads were processed with MiGEC to extract unique molecular identifiers, and MiXCR was used to determine CDR3 positions. For each individual, recombination models were inferred using an EM algorithm with the repgenHMM and IGoR tools. Shared clonotypes were analyzed with the tcR package in R, and sharing was normalized by the product of cloneset sizes. To study raw recombination without the effects of thymic and clonal selection, out-of-frame nonproductive sequences were analyzed. TCRdb trimmed public reads at Q25 via fastp, called clones via MiXCR and kept in-frame beta chains. Rows merge per CDR3 protein into single entries with the most common DNA and genes. The V and J calls were not made by the authors but by TCRdb's processing. The sample table lists hundreds of thousands of distinct CDR3 sequences, roughly 18% of them with a count of one. The leading ten clones occupy 13% of the sample.

The junction shows trimming of 7 bases on V and 5 bases on J, and the gene matches do not reach 16 bases of it. Counted from cysteine to phenylalanine, this CDR3 has 16 amino acids. Solely the CDR3 DNA is kept, with 48 bases framed from the first base. Every donor was a healthy Caucasian. Three pairs of female monozygotic twins, all aged roughly 18 to 29 years, were included in the twin cohort. RNA for TCR libraries was isolated from peripheral blood mononuclear cells. This clonotype was detected a few times. The antigen it recognizes is unknown. Per-base qualities were not stored, and no clone one base away is much larger. Broader findings and caveats from the paper: In monozygotic twins, recombination models systematically underestimated out-of-frame TCR alpha sharing, but the models matched the sharing seen between unrelated individuals. Conclusions relied on cross-sectional statistical analysis, since the same donors could not be followed over many years. Abundant cord blood beta clonotypes had fewer insertions, young adult naive repertoires showed a similar but weaker trend, and memory repertoires showed no such trend. A weaker excess of twin sharing was found in beta out-of-frame sequences because the signal-to-noise ratio was lowered by fewer shared sequences. Zero-insertion analyses could be partly confounded by invariant T cells such as MAIT and iNKT, although diverse VJ usage argued against such confounding for most clonotypes. Compared with coincidental sharing between unrelated individuals, an excess of low generation-probability sequences was observed among out-of-frame TCR alpha sequences shared between twins.

The data also belong to a second study, concerning T cells expressing NK-cell markers. As noted in the second study: In sorted CD3+CD56+NKG2C+, CD3+CD56+NKG2C- and CD3+CD56-NKG2C+ T-cell subsets from eight donors, TCR beta-chain repertoires were profiled. Seven of the eight sequenced donors were HCMV-seropositive and one was HCMV-seronegative. In several experiments an anti-gammadeltaTCR antibody was added to restrict sorting to alphabetaTCR-expressing T cells. In roughly 6 donors, the dominant CD3+CD56+NKG2C+ clonotypes ranked among the top 10 CD8+ clonotypes, making up roughly 1.0-7.0% of CD8+ T cells. Those dominant clonotypes were again the most abundant among CD3+CD56-NKG2C+ cells in a handful of donors, at roughly 28.3-60.1%. It remained unclear whether the expanded NKG2C-expressing T cell clones were specific for HCMV antigens. Randomly selected healthy volunteers, three men and five women, were used as the eight sequenced donors. HCMV serostatus was determined by detecting HCMV-specific IgG in serum with a commercial ELISA kit. Bulk peripheral blood T-cell repertoires were additionally sequenced from unsorted PBMC for six donors. MIGEC was used to demultiplex reads and group the reads by UMI, and MiTCR was used to assemble and quantify clonotypes. Only TCR cDNA sequences supported by at least two reads were kept to exclude erroneous sequences. The tcR package was used for downstream repertoire analysis, and clonotypes were matched between fractions using CDR3 nucleotide sequence together with V segment. VDJmatch was used to annotate antigen specificity against VDJdb, with one amino acid substitution in CDR3 allowed.

This chain joins TRBV12-3 or TRBV12-4 to TRBJ2-7, with 8 central nucleotides matching TRBD1. The sequenced material came from PBMCs. This receptor was taken from a woman between 18 and 29 years old in good health. CDR3 region: CASKRRSGTGWDEQYF. The sequence in DNA is TGTGCCAGCAAAAGGAGGTCGGGGACAGGATGGGACGAGCAGTACTTC.